This T cell receptor beta chain was obtained from a study of cytomegalovirus exposure and HLA in healthy donors. Study conclusions and caveats: Despite most TCR sequences being rare, some public TCRs occurred in many donors. The study recorded over 150 TCR beta chains that were cytomegalovirus-associated. Subsequent analysis of the 100 to 150 validation repertoires found a tendency for first-cohort TCR clusters to co-occur.

This clone was seen a handful of times. As yet, its antigen is unknown. V shed 1 base and J 0 bases; nucleotides not matched to a gene: 3. The germline V gene encodes CDR1 LGHNA and CDR2 YNFKEQ. The CDR3 length is 17 residues. Sequencing used immunoSEQ multiplex PCR; TCRdb keeps in-frame clones, though not all of them. The repertoire holds roughly 70,000 clones, with approximately 90% as singletons. The donors formed part of the roughly 120-subject validation cohort, distinct from the approximately 670-subject first cohort. The chain uses TRBV4-2 and TRBJ2-3; 11 bases match TRBD2. The source material was PBMCs. The clonotype comes from a woman younger than 30 in good health and CMV-seropositive. Here the CDR3 reads CASSQALAGGSTDTQYF. The CDR3 DNA follows: TGTGCCAGCAGCCAAGCTCTAGCGGGGGGCAGCACAGATACGCAGTATTTT.